Listed below are T cell receptor beta chains from one sample, sequenced in a study of OX40 agonist ivuxolimab in advanced cancers. Profiled with immunoSEQ multiplex PCR; TCRdb holds only in-frame clones, not every one. The profile shows fewer than 80,000 clones, 86% of them singletons. Specimen: CD4+ or CD8+ T cells sorted from blood, collected in a trial of the OX40 agonist ivuxolimab. The receptors stem from an adult with an advanced solid tumor such as melanoma, head and neck, liver or kidney cancer. CDR3s include the opening cysteine and the closing phenylalanine or tryptophan. The D gene is left open where the match is weak. The size field is filled for only some rows; it gives once, few, many or a size class.

>TRBV5-1|-|TRBJ1-1|-
TGCGCCAGCAGCTTGCAGGGGAATACTGAAGCTTTCTTT
CASSLQGNTEAFF
>TRBV7-3|-|TRBJ2-3|-
TGTGCCAGCAGCTTTGCCAAAACTACAGATACGCAGTATTTT
CASSFAKTTDTQYF
>TRBV7-3|-|TRBJ2-6|TRBD1
TGTGCCAGCAGCCGGGACAGCGCTCTGGGGGCCAACGTCCTGACTTTC
CASSRDSALGANVLTF
>TRBV4-3|few|TRBJ1-2|-
TGCGCCAGCAGCCAAGATTCGGCGGGATACAAACCCTATGGCTACACCTTC
CASSQDSAGYKPYGYTF
>TRBV7-2|-|TRBJ2-7|-
TGTGCCAGCAGCTTAGACGCTTCGAGCTCCTACGAGCAGTACTTC
CASSLDASSSYEQYF
>TRBV19|-|TRBJ2-2|-
TGTGCCAGTAGTACCCAGGGAACCACCGGGGAGCTGTTTTTT
CASSTQGTTGELFF
>TRBV30|-|TRBJ1-4|TRBD1
TGTGCCTGGACCAGACAGGGGGGAAACGAAAAACTGTTTTTT
CAWTRQGGNEKLFF
>TRBV11-2|few|TRBJ1-6|-
TGTGCCAGCAGCTTAAGGGACGGGAATTCACCCCTCCACTTT
CASSLRDGNSPLHF
>TRBV30|-|TRBJ1-5|-
TGTGCCTGGAGTTCTCAGGGGAATCAGCCCCAGCATTTT
CAWSSQGNQPQHF
>TRBV11-2|once|TRBJ1-6|-
TGTGCCAGCAGCTTAGGGCCGGACAGCCGAAATTCACCCCTCCACTTT
CASSLGPDSRNSPLHF
>TRBV6-6|-|TRBJ1-6|TRBD1
TGTGCCAGCAGTCTCGGGACAGCTCTTAATTCACCCCTCCACTTT
CASSLGTALNSPLHF
>TRBV9|-|TRBJ1-3|-
TGTGCCAGCGGTGCAAACTCTGGAAACACCATATATTTT
CASGANSGNTIYF
>TRBV18|-|TRBJ1-1|-
TGTGCCAGCTCACCAGGGGCGAACACTGAAGCTTTCTTT
CASSPGANTEAFF
>TRBV5-6|few|TRBJ1-2|TRBD1
TGTGCCAGCAGCTGGTGGGACAGGGAGGACTATGGCTACACCTTC
CASSWWDREDYGYTF
>TRBV5-1|-|TRBJ2-5|-
TGCGCCAGCAGCTACCAGGGCGGAGAGACCCAGTACTTC
CASSYQGGETQYF
>TRBV6-1|few|TRBJ1-5|-
TGTGCCAGCAGTCCGGGGCCTCAACAGCCCCAGCATTTT
CASSPGPQQPQHF
>TRBV5-1|-|TRBJ1-2|-
TGCGCCAGCAGCCTCCGGCAGGGGTCTAACTATGGCTACACCTTC
CASSLRQGSNYGYTF
>TRBV7-9|-|TRBJ2-1|TRBD2
TGTGCCAGCAGCTTAGCGGGACTAGCGACCGATGAGCAGTTCTTC
CASSLAGLATDEQFF
>TRBV6-5|-|TRBJ2-5|-
TGTGCCAGCAGTTACTCGGGGCAGGGGCCTTATGAGACCCAGTACTTC
CASSYSGQGPYETQYF
>TRBV6-6|-|TRBJ2-7|TRBD2
TGTGCCAGCAGTCCTCGGACTAGCGGGGGGACCTACGAGCAGTACTTC
CASSPRTSGGTYEQYF
>TRBV15|-|TRBJ1-2|TRBD1
TGTGCCACCAGCAGAGATGAGGGACAGGGGTTTGGCTACACCTTC
CATSRDEGQGFGYTF
>TRBV5-1|once|TRBJ2-5|TRBD2
TGCGCCAGCAGCTTGGCGTTAGCGGGGGGGCGAGAGACCCAGTACTTC
CASSLALAGGRETQYF
>TRBV19|-|TRBJ2-1|-
TGTGCCAGTAGTCCACAGGGTCATCGGGGCGATGAGCAGTTCTTC
CASSPQGHRGDEQFF
>TRBV6-5|-|TRBJ1-1|TRBD1
TGTGCCAGCAGCCAGGACAGGGGGCGCGACACTGAAGCTTTCTTT
CASSQDRGRDTEAFF
>TRBV11-2|-|TRBJ2-5|-
TGTGCCAGCAGCAAAGGACAGATTCTTGAGACCCAGTACTTC
CASSKGQILETQYF
>TRBV30|-|TRBJ1-1|TRBD1
TGTGCCCTGCTCGGCCAGGGGGTCTTCGCTGAAGCTTTCTTT
CALLGQGVFAEAFF
>TRBV6-5|-|TRBJ2-7|TRBD1
TGTGCCAGCAGAGGGACAGGAACCTACGAGCAGTACTTC
CASRGTGTYEQYF
>TRBV28|-|TRBJ1-2|TRBD1
TGTGCCAGCAGTTTAGCAGGGGGGAGGAACTATGGCTACACCTTC
CASSLAGGRNYGYTF
>TRBV28|-|TRBJ2-7|-
TGTGCCAGCAGTTTGCCCACAGGGCTTTACGAGCAGTACTTC
CASSLPTGLYEQYF
>TRBV7-9|-|TRBJ2-5|TRBD1
TGTGCCAGCAGACAGGGGAGTGGAGAGACCCAGTACTTC
CASRQGSGETQYF
>TRBV9|-|TRBJ1-4|TRBD1
TGTGCCAGCAGCGTAGGGACAGGGGTAGAAAAACTGTTTTTT
CASSVGTGVEKLFF
>TRBV27|-|TRBJ1-3|-
TGTGCCAGCAGTCCCCAGGGGTCTGGAAACACCATATATTTT
CASSPQGSGNTIYF
>TRBV5-1|once|TRBJ2-7|TRBD2
TGCGCCAGCAGCTTGGTTGCGGGAGGGCCGTACGAGCAGTACTTC
CASSLVAGGPYEQYF
>TRBV7-2|-|TRBJ1-1|-
TGTGCCAGCAGCTTAGTTCAGGCCGAAGCTTTCTTT
CASSLVQAEAFF
>TRBV9|-|TRBJ2-3|-
TGTGCCAGCAGCGTAGTGAACACAGATACGCAGTATTTT
CASSVVNTDTQYF